This T cell receptor (beta chain) was sequenced during a study of T cell responses to AZD1222 COVID-19 vaccine. General observations from the study: Dominant at 160-218 and 743-854, vaccine-associated CD4 TCRs also spanned spike. The peak T cell response came first, and repertoires were sampled only after it. The study found Spike-specific TCR breadth and depth rose after two AZD1222 doses. Among AZD1222 vaccinees, only six or seven were seropositive at baseline.

The ends were cut back, 5 bases at V and 8 bases at J, with 15 bases in the middle. CDR3 length: 14 residues. Germline values: CDR1 LNHDA, CDR2 SQIVND (reference sequence). Worth noting for this clone: Its cognate antigen is unknown.

The method was immunoSEQ multiplex PCR; TCRdb's version includes in-frame clones alone and lacks a portion of them. The profile shows about 54,000 clones, 75% to 90% of them singletons. The chain recombines TRBV19 with TRBJ1-4; D uncertain. The specimen comprised peripheral blood, sampled 28 days after the second AZD1222 dose. The receptor's source is an adult who received the AZD1222 COVID-19 vaccine. The chain's CDR3 is CASSPAGPGEKLFF. CDR3 nucleotides: TGTGCCAGTAGTCCTGCGGGCCCTGGGGAAAAACTGTTTTTT.